Listed here is a single T cell receptor (beta chain). What it binds is not known. The data were obtained in a study of monozygotic twins with inflammatory bowel disease. Findings of the study overall: The analysis did not separate different T cell subtypes. Repertoire similarity was not found to differ between concordant and discordant twins, possibly from limited power.

Starting material for each TCR library was roughly 3,500 ng of total RNA. Per sample, reverse transcription was split into eight reactions. With the 5' RACE reads reprocessed, TCRdb shows one record per CDR3 protein and no DNA. This sample contains approximately 420,000 distinct CDR3 sequences. The CDR3 has 19 amino acids. Per the germline V gene, CDR1 is SGHAT and CDR2 is FQDESV (reference sequence). The rearrangement joins TRBV11-1 to TRBJ2-6; TCRdb reports TRBD1, a call that lacks DNA to check it against. The receptor was derived from a human donor with ulcerative colitis or Crohn's disease, or a healthy co-twin of an affected twin (not recorded which). Sequenced: blood. CDR3 region: CASSFPTWDRGGGANVLTF.